These 2 T cell receptor beta chains came from one sample sequenced in a study of T cells in women clearing cervical HPV infection listed by TCRdb under 2018. Library preparation employed the immunoSEQ multiplex PCR assay. Sourced from immuneACCESS, this table was stored by TCRdb with only in-frame sequences that have V and J called. A share of the clones is absent; for the studies checked, an unresolved V gene accounts for under half, and the remainder has no known explanation. For this sample, the table gives around 39,000 clones. The top ten clones comprise around 5.8% of the sample. The sample comprised blood buffy coat. Receptors were obtained from a woman between 18 and 70 years old with a cervical HPV16 infection that either progressed to CIN3+ or cleared (not recorded which).

Of note for this clone: The CDR3 end falls 3 residues outside the read, so it is completed with the germline J gene. The chain links TRBV7-6 to TRBJ1-5; maybe TRBD1 (6 bases). The CDR3 covers 13 residues. V lost 3 bases to trimming and J lost 5 bases, with 8 bases between them. Per the germline V gene, CDR1 is SGHVS and CDR2 is FNYEAQ. CDR3: CASSFGGHQPQHF. Incomplete CDR3 DNA: TGTGCCAGCAGCTTCGGGGGGCATCAGCCC.

A remark on this clone: The read stops 3 residues short of the end of the CDR3; the missing end is completed from the germline J gene. The chain combines TRBV19 with TRBJ2-1; maybe TRBD2 (6 bases). The CDR3 consists of 12 residues. Trimming removed 8 bases at V and 7 bases at J, with 12 bases between. CDR1 LNHDA and CDR2 SQIVND come from the germline V gene (reference sequence). This chain's CDR3 is CASGSGWNEQFF. The sequenced part of the CDR3 DNA is TGTGCCAGTGGGAGCGGGTGGAATGAG. Together with reference TRBV19 and TRBJ2-1, the CDR3 gives the full variable domain: DGGITQSPKYLFRKEGQNVTLSCEQNLNHDAMYWYRQDPGQGLRLIYYSQIVNDFQKGDIAEGYSVSREKKESFPLTVTSAQKNPTAFYLCASGSGWNEQFFGPGTRLTVL.